A selection of T cell receptor beta chains follows, all from one sample in a study of blood T cell repertoires in COVID-19. Some clones are missing from TCRdb's copy, which holds only in-frame ones; the method was immunoSEQ multiplex PCR. This table holds 200,000 to 300,000 clones, around 84% found once. Material: peripheral blood. The receptors shown here come from a man in his sixties with acute or convalescent COVID-19. CDR3s include the opening cysteine and the closing phenylalanine or tryptophan. Fields, in order: J gene, CDR3 length, V gene, D gene, clone size, CDR3 DNA, CDR3 protein. The D gene is left open where the match is weak. Expanded clones are given a class, and other clones once, few, many or no size at all.

J: TRBJ1-5
length: 13
V: TRBV6-5
D: NA
size: NA
DNA: TGTGCCAGCAGCCTCGCGGAGGGGCAGCCCCAGCATTTT
CDR3: CASSLAEGQPQHF

J: TRBJ2-7
length: 13
V: TRBV7-8
D: TRBD1
size: few
DNA: TGTGCCAGCAGCCCAGGGGGTGGCTACGAGCAGTACTTC
CDR3: CASSPGGGYEQYF

J: TRBJ2-4
length: 15
V: TRBV3-1/TRBV3-2
D: TRBD1
size: NA
DNA: TGTGCCAGCAGCCAAGGGTCCGGACAGGGGCACATTCAGTACTTC
CDR3: CASSQGSGQGHIQYF

J: TRBJ2-2
length: 16
V: TRBV5-3
D: TRBD1
size: NA
DNA: TGTGCCAGAAGCTTCTTAGGACAGGGGGAAACCGGGGAGCTGTTTTTT
CDR3: CARSFLGQGETGELFF

J: TRBJ2-1
length: 16
V: TRBV6-5
D: TRBD2
size: NA
DNA: TGTGCCAGCAGTTGGACGACTAGCGGGGGGGGAAATGAGCAGTTCTTC
CDR3: CASSWTTSGGGNEQFF

J: TRBJ2-3
length: 16
V: TRBV28
D: TRBD2
size: NA
DNA: TGTGCCAGCAGTTTAGGGCTAGCGGGGACCACAGATACGCAGTATTTT
CDR3: CASSLGLAGTTDTQYF

J: TRBJ2-7
length: 15
V: TRBV28
D: TRBD1
size: NA
DNA: TGTGCCAGCAGGAAACCCAGGGGGTACTCCTACGAGCAGTACTTC
CDR3: CASRKPRGYSYEQYF

J: TRBJ2-2
length: 16
V: TRBV9
D: TRBD1
size: NA
DNA: TGTGCCAGCAGCGTAGCAGGGGGCGCGAACACCGGGGAGCTGTTTTTT
CDR3: CASSVAGGANTGELFF

J: TRBJ2-1
length: 15
V: TRBV7-8
D: NA
size: NA
DNA: TGTGCCAGCAGCTTAGTGGCCTCACAGGACGATGAGCAGTTCTTC
CDR3: CASSLVASQDDEQFF

J: TRBJ2-1
length: 15
V: TRBV24-1
D: TRBD2
size: NA
DNA: TGTGCCACCAGTGATACTAGCGGGGGGGTTGGTGAGCAGTTCTTC
CDR3: CATSDTSGGVGEQFF

J: TRBJ2-2
length: 12
V: TRBV6-5
D: NA
size: NA
DNA: TGTGCCAGCAGTTACGAGGGCGGGGAGCTGTTTTTT
CDR3: CASSYEGGELFF

J: TRBJ1-2
length: 13
V: TRBV7-2
D: NA
size: NA
DNA: TGTGCCAGCAGCTTACCCCGTTTCGAGGGCTACACCTTC
CDR3: CASSLPRFEGYTF

J: TRBJ1-3
length: 16
V: TRBV18
D: TRBD1
size: NA
DNA: TGTGCCAGCTCACCGTTCGACAGGGGAGATGGAAACACCATATATTTT
CDR3: CASSPFDRGDGNTIYF

J: TRBJ2-7
length: 16
V: TRBV7-9
D: NA
size: NA
DNA: TGTGCCAGCAGCTGGAGGCTCGACTCCCCTTCCTACGAGCAGTACTTC
CDR3: CASSWRLDSPSYEQYF

J: TRBJ1-1
length: 13
V: TRBV27
D: NA
size: few
DNA: TGTGCCAGCAAGGAGAGCATGAACACTGAAGCTTTCTTT
CDR3: CASKESMNTEAFF

J: TRBJ2-7
length: 16
V: TRBV7-7
D: NA
size: few
DNA: TGTGCTAGCAGCTTAGGTAGGCCTAGACTTTCCTACGAGCAGTACTTC
CDR3: CASSLGRPRLSYEQYF

J: TRBJ1-6
length: 15
V: TRBV5-5
D: NA
size: NA
DNA: TGTGCCAGCAGCCCGACGAGACAGGATAATTCACCCCTCCACTTT
CDR3: CASSPTRQDNSPLHF

J: TRBJ2-2
length: 13
V: TRBV6-5
D: NA
size: NA
DNA: TGTGCCAGCAGTTGGGGGGAAGCCGGGGAGCTGTTTTTT
CDR3: CASSWGEAGELFF

J: TRBJ2-1
length: 13
V: TRBV12-3/TRBV12-4
D: TRBD1
size: NA
DNA: TGTGCCAGCAGTTCGGACAGGTTTTATGAGCAGTTCTTC
CDR3: CASSSDRFYEQFF

J: TRBJ1-4
length: 13
V: TRBV4-2
D: NA
size: NA
DNA: TGTGCCAGCAGCCATCCCAGGGATGAAAAACTGTTTTTT
CDR3: CASSHPRDEKLFF